This T cell receptor beta chain appears in the sequencing data of a study of regulatory and conventional T cells in RAG deficiency. General observations from the study: Compared with controls, unique Treg TCR beta sequences dropped around 92-fold in Omenn syndrome and CID/AS.

The table came from immunoSEQ multiplex PCR; TCRdb's copy has only in-frame clones and leaves some out. Here the sample spans 29,000 or so clones, about 95% being singletons. Genomic DNA came from blood conventional CD4+ T cells gated CD25-low CD127-high. Trimming took off 7 bases at V and 12 bases at J, with 19 bases between the two ends. The V gene's germline CDR1 is SGHNT and CDR2 YYREEE (reference sequence). The CDR3 spans 12 residues. Of note for this clone: Its specificity is not known.

These same records also appear under a second study, on regulatory T cells. That source notes: Primers: 52 TRBV forward and 13 TRBJ reverse. Skewed V and J usage and few unique V-J pairs marked patient repertoires, most in Tregs.

Material: CD25- CD4+ T cells sorted from blood. The TCR sequence derives from a human donor in good health. V and J are TRBV5-4 and TRBJ1-2; D remains ambiguous. CDR3 DNA: TGTGCCAGCCCCTGGAGGGTGTTGGGTGACACCTTC. It encodes CASPWRVLGDTF.